The 29 T cell receptor beta chains listed next were all sequenced from one sample in a study of blood T cells in healthy people across ages. With a J-beta primer mix and a sample-barcoded 5' primer, a second PCR ran roughly 6 to 12 cycles. Each CDR3 protein gets one entry after TCRdb re-called the 5' RACE reads with MiXCR. Among over a million distinct CDR3 sequences listed, around 59% were seen once. Sequencing input: blood. These receptors came from a young man in good health.

V gene TRBV6-5 combines with J gene TRBJ2-7, with 7 bases fitting TRBD2. The ends lost 2 bases at V and 5 bases at J; junction bases unmatched: 6. CDR3 length: 14 amino acids. CDR1 MNHEY and CDR2 SVGAGI come from the germline V gene. CDR3 loop: CASSYGAGVDEQYF. In nucleotides, the CDR3 is TGTGCCAGCAGTTACGGGGCGGGAGTAGACGAGCAGTACTTC.

This rearrangement joins TRBV4-3 to TRBJ1-4, with TRBD1 as a possible D gene (6 bases). Germline V gene sequence: CDR1 LGHNA, CDR2 YSLEER. V was trimmed by 0 bases and J by 5 bases, leaving 10 bases between them. The CDR3 sequence is 15 residues long. CDR3 nucleotide sequence: TGCGCCAGCAGCCAAGATACAAGGGGGAATGAAAAACTGTTTTTT. Amino acid sequence: CASSQDTRGNEKLFF.

This clonotype was recorded once. The V and J genes are TRBV29-1 and TRBJ2-1; tentatively, D is TRBD2 (5 bases). Germline V gene lookup returns CDR1 SQVTM and CDR2 ANQGSEA. The CDR3 sequence is 15 residues long. V gave up 6 bases and J gave up 0 bases, with 15 bases separating them. CDR3 sequence: CSVEAAESSYNEQFF. As DNA, the CDR3 is TGCAGCGTGGAGGCAGCGGAGAGCTCCTACAATGAGCAGTTCTTC.

This clonotype turned up a few times. The CDR3 nucleotides read TGCAGTGCTGGAGCGAGCGGATCAGATACGCAGTATTTT. It translates to CSAGASGSDTQYF. The chain joins TRBV20-1 to TRBJ2-3; D may be TRBD2 (5 bases). Trimming took off 5 bases at V and 4 bases at J, with 13 bases between the two ends. Germline V gene lookup returns CDR1 DFQATT and CDR2 SNEGSKA (reference sequence). The length of the CDR3 is 13 residues.

The chain links TRBV30 to TRBJ1-6; 7 positions agree with TRBD1. The junction had 5 bases not matched to a gene; V was cut back by 3 bases and J by 9 bases. The germline gives CDR1 GTSNPN, CDR2 SVGIG (reference sequence). This CDR3 region has 13 residues. DNA for the CDR3: TGTGCCTGGAGGCAGGGGGTTGGTTCACCCCTCCACTTT. It is translated as CAWRQGVGSPLHF.

The V gene is TRBV20-1, the J gene TRBJ2-7, with D possibly TRBD2 on 5 matching bases. V was shortened by 4 bases and J by 3 bases, with 13 bases between the two germline ends. Germline V CDR1 and CDR2: DFQATT, SNEGSKA (reference sequence). There are 13 residues in the CDR3. The CDR3 is CSAIAGDYYEQYF. Here the CDR3 DNA reads TGCAGTGCTATAGCCGGGGATTACTACGAGCAGTACTTC.

The rearrangement joins TRBV6-1 to TRBJ1-2; TRBD1 matches at 7 bases. CDR1 and CDR2 (germline): MNHNS, SASEGT. Trimming took 7 bases from V and 6 from J; bases not matched to a gene: 14. The CDR3 spans 15 residues. In DNA form, the CDR3 reads TGTGCCAGCACCCAATGGGGACAGAACAACGATGGCTACACCTTC. Its protein is CASTQWGQNNDGYTF.

V is TRBV10-3 and J is TRBJ1-1; 7 nucleotides agree with TRBD1. The germline V gene has CDR1 ENHRY and CDR2 SYGVKD. V shed 0 bases, J shed 7 bases, and the junction held 8 bases outside the gene matches. The CDR3 contains 15 residues. CDR3 sequence: CAISESKGGGGEAFF. The DNA of the CDR3 is TGTGCCATCAGTGAGTCGAAAGGAGGGGGCGGTGAAGCTTTCTTT.

The V and J genes are TRBV11-2 and TRBJ2-4, with D tentatively TRBD1 (5 bases). The CDR3 consists of 17 residues. CDR1 and CDR2 from the germline V gene are SGHAT and FQNNGV. Trimming cost V 1 base and J 0 bases, with 13 bases left between them. The CDR3, as DNA: TGTGCCAGCAGCTTAGGTTTGGACACAGGAGCCAAAAACATTCAGTACTTC. The encoded protein is CASSLGLDTGAKNIQYF.

The CDR3 region is CASSLSSAGAYEQYF. As DNA, the CDR3 is TGTGCCAGCAGTTTATCGTCCGCGGGAGCCTACGAGCAGTACTTC. V is TRBV27 and J is TRBJ2-7; TRBD2 agrees at 7 bases. With 0 bases clipped from V and 2 bases from J, the junction kept 4 bases outside the gene matches. Germline CDR1 MNHEY, CDR2 SMNVEV (reference sequence). The CDR3 is 15 amino acids.

The rearrangement uses TRBV12-3 or TRBV12-4 and TRBJ2-1, with TRBD1 identical over 10 bases. J lost 3 bases, V lost 5 bases, and 7 bases had no gene match. This CDR3 is 16 amino acids long. In DNA, the CDR3 is TGTGCCAGCAGTCCCGGGACAGGGGCAGTCTACAATGAGCAGTTCTTC. It codes for CASSPGTGAVYNEQFF.

This chain links TRBV6-5 with TRBJ1-2; TRBD1 is a possible D gene (5 bases). The V gene lost 0 bases and the J gene lost 2 bases, with 10 bases spanning the gap. Germline loops: CDR1 MNHEY, CDR2 SVGAGI. The CDR3 covers 15 residues. The CDR3 DNA sequence: TGTGCCAGCAGTTACTCCTCGACAGCCAACTATGGCTACACCTTC. Translation gives CASSYSSTANYGYTF.

CDR3 sequence reads: CASSVESGAQETQYF. The CDR3 nucleotides read TGTGCCAGCAGCGTAGAAAGCGGAGCTCAAGAGACCCAGTACTTC. The genes are TRBV9 and TRBJ2-5; a weak D match, TRBD2 (5 bases). Germline V gives CDR1 SGDLS, CDR2 YYNGEE. The V and J ends lost 0 bases and 2 bases respectively, with 11 bases between them. The CDR3 is 15 amino acids.

The chain uses TRBV7-8 and TRBJ2-5, with 8 bases matching TRBD1. Matching the DNA end better, TRBJ2-7 makes the J call doubtful. The germline gives CDR1 SGHVS, CDR2 FQNEAQ. This CDR3 is built from 14 residues. DNA for the CDR3: TGTGCCAGCAGCTTATACAGGGGGGCGGACGAGCAGTACTTC. It is translated as CASSLYRGADEQYF.

The gene calls are TRBV6-5 and TRBJ2-1; either TRBD1 or TRBD2 may supply D (6 bases each). This CDR3 region has 16 residues. Germline assignment: CDR1 MNHEY and CDR2 SVGAGI. The ends were cut back, 2 bases at V and 1 base at J, with 12 bases in the middle. CDR3 in amino acids: CASSYRGTRSYNEQFF. Written as DNA, the CDR3 is TGTGCCAGCAGTTACCGCGGGACAAGGTCCTACAATGAGCAGTTCTTC.

This clonotype was detected only a few times. This rearrangement joins TRBV15 to TRBJ2-3; tentative D call: TRBD1 (6 bases). V was cut by 1 base and J by 5 bases, with 13 bases left in between. The CDR3 loop spans 15 amino acids. CDR1 LNHNV and CDR2 YYDKDF come from the germline V gene (reference sequence). DNA of the CDR3: TGTGCCACCAGCAGAGGGGAGACAGGTCGAGATACGCAGTATTTT. It specifies CATSRGETGRDTQYF.

The V and J genes are TRBV6-2 or TRBV6-3 and TRBJ2-1, with D perhaps TRBD1 (5 bases). The V and J ends lost 6 bases and 4 bases respectively, with 19 bases between them. Per the germline V gene, CDR1 is MNHEY and CDR2 is SVGEGT. This CDR3 region has 16 residues. The DNA of the CDR3 is TGTGCCAGCAGAGAGGACAAACTCGGAATATACAATGAGCAGTTCTTC. Its protein is CASREDKLGIYNEQFF.

The chain carries TRBV4-1 and TRBJ2-2; D is undetermined. Deletions cut 0 bases from V and 7 bases from J, with 6 bases between. This CDR3 region has 13 residues. CDR1 MGHRA and CDR2 YSYEKL come from the germline V gene. The CDR3 bases are TGCGCCAGCAGCCAAGATCGTGTCGGGGAGCTGTTTTTT. It yields the protein CASSQDRVGELFF.

The chain combines TRBV20-1 with TRBJ1-2; a weak D match, TRBD1 (6 bases). The CDR3 has 14 amino acids. Trimming cost V 6 bases and J 3 bases, with 17 bases left between them. Looked up from germline, CDR1 is DFQATT and CDR2 is SNEGSKA (reference sequence). The CDR3 DNA reads TGCAGTGCGATGACTCAGGGGTTGGACTATGGCTACACCTTC. Amino acids: CSAMTQGLDYGYTF.

This clonotype has a handful of counts. This CDR3 reads CSASDSGSIQYF. The CDR3 DNA is TGCAGTGCTAGTGATAGCGGGTCCATTCAGTACTTC. The chain links TRBV20-1 to TRBJ2-4; 7 bases fit TRBD2. The trim removed 3 bases at V and 9 bases at J, leaving 5 bases unmatched. CDR1 DFQATT and CDR2 SNEGSKA come from the germline V gene (reference sequence). There are 12 residues in the CDR3.

The chain joins TRBV25-1 to TRBJ1-6; no firm D call. Trimming removed 4 bases at V and 3 bases at J, with 16 bases between. This CDR3 spans 17 amino acids. Germline CDR1 and CDR2: MGHDK and SYGVNS. The CDR3 bases are TGTGCCAGCAGTGCCCCCCCGGACTCGATCTATAATTCACCCCTCCACTTT. Its protein product is CASSAPPDSIYNSPLHF.

V and J are TRBV7-2 and TRBJ2-5; D tentatively reads TRBD1 or TRBD2 (5 bases each). V lost 2 bases and J lost 2, with 12 bases in between. CDR3 length: 15 amino acids. Germline V gives CDR1 SGHTA, CDR2 FQGNSA. CDR3 in DNA: TGTGCCAGCAGCTTATTCGGGACGAAGCAAGAGACCCAGTACTTC. Translated, it gives CASSLFGTKQETQYF. The full variable domain, in which reference TRBV7-2 and TRBJ2-5 provide the parts outside the CDR3, is GAGVSQSPSNKVTEKGKDVELRCDPISGHTALYWYRQSLGQGLEFLIYFQGNSAPDKSGLPSDRFSAERTGGSVSTLTIQRTQQEDSAVYLCASSLFGTKQETQYFGPGTRLLVL.

This chain links TRBV27 with TRBJ1-5; D is ambiguous. Trimming took 0 bases from V and 7 from J, leaving 13 bases between them. CDR1 MNHEY and CDR2 SMNVEV come from the germline V gene (reference sequence). The CDR3 runs to 15 residues. The CDR3 sequence is CASSLSLWSEQPQHF. The CDR3 region has the DNA TGTGCCAGCAGTTTATCACTGTGGTCTGAGCAGCCCCAGCATTTT.

This clonotype has only a few counts. The CDR3 here is CASSLGYRDSNNTQYF. CDR3 bases: TGCGCCAGCAGCTTGGGTTACCGGGACAGCAATAATACGCAGTATTTT. V is TRBV5-1 and J is TRBJ2-3; 7 bases align to TRBD1. The germline V gene has CDR1 SGHRS and CDR2 YFSETQ. The CDR3 has 16 residues. Trimming at V came to 0 bases and at J to 7 bases, leaving 11 bases not matched to a gene.

CDR3 sequence: CASSIQVQLYEQYF. The CDR3, as DNA: TGTGCCAGTAGTATACAGGTTCAACTTTACGAGCAGTACTTC. This chain links TRBV19 with TRBJ2-4; D gene unclear. TRBJ2-7 explains the end of the DNA better; the J call may be wrong. Germline V gene sequence: CDR1 LNHDA, CDR2 SQIVND (reference sequence). There are 14 residues in the CDR3.

CDR3 sequence: CASSQDRSGLYGYTF. The CDR3 DNA reads TGCGCCAGCAGCCAAGACAGGAGCGGACTCTATGGCTACACCTTC. The chain uses TRBV4-1 and TRBJ1-2; D remains ambiguous. The CDR3 consists of 15 residues. The ends were cut back, 0 bases at V and 4 bases at J, with 12 bases in the middle. Germline CDR1 MGHRA, CDR2 YSYEKL.

The CDR3 DNA reads TGCAGTGCTAGAGATCCAGTCTCCTCCTACGAGCAGTACTTC. Protein: CSARDPVSSYEQYF. The chain employs TRBV20-1 and TRBJ2-7; D is unclear. Germline CDR1 reads DFQATT; CDR2 reads SNEGSKA (reference sequence). CDR3 length: 14 residues. Trimming stripped 0 bases from V and 0 bases from J, with 9 bases between.

This chain connects TRBV20-1 to TRBJ2-1; TRBD2 agrees at 12 bases. Germline V gives CDR1 DFQATT, CDR2 SNEGSKA (reference sequence). J was trimmed by 5 bases and V by 3 bases; bases with no gene match: 2. This CDR3 region has 14 residues. CDR3 residues: CSASTSGRNNEQFF. CDR3 DNA sequence: TGCAGTGCTAGTACTAGCGGGAGGAACAATGAGCAGTTCTTC.

This clonotype was detected a few times. The chain recombines TRBV29-1 with TRBJ2-5, with D possibly being TRBD2 (5 bases). The germline V gene encodes CDR1 SQVTM and CDR2 ANQGSEA. CDR3 size: 11 residues. Trimming pared 5 bases from V and 11 bases from J, leaving 15 bases between. CDR3 residues: CSVFGPGEQYF. CDR3 coding DNA: TGCAGCGTTTTTGGTCCTGGGGAGCAGTACTTC.